The present entry profiles one T cell receptor (beta chain) with its context. Its antigen is undetermined. Repertoires were generated with immunoSEQ multiplex PCR, while TCRdb's copy carries only in-frame clones and drops some. The data hold about 63,000 clones, with 70% to 85% observed a single time. Sequencing in the ViraFEST assay came after antigen-specific CD4+ T cells had been expanded with viral peptide pools, which were used to stimulate PBMC. A roughly 10-day culture period preceded the isolation of CD4+ T cells. Negative nucleocapsid antibody tests before and after vaccination confirmed no previous SARS-CoV-2 infection. IL-2 at about 10 IU/ml and peptides at around 9.6 ug/ml were added to cultured PBMC, around 2 million per well. IL-2 medium supplanted half the medium on days 3 and 7. These data come from a study of vaccination effects on CD4 cells after COVID-19. Study findings and constraints: After vaccination of healthy people, only 1 of 255 vaccine-induced clones cross-reacted with common cold coronaviruses. At late timepoints after vaccination, vaccine- and infection-induced clones shrank markedly.

CDR1 and CDR2 from the germline V gene are MNHNS and SASEGT. This CDR3 has 16 residues. Trimming took 2 bases from V and 3 from J; bases not matched to a gene: 7. The specimen comprised CD4+ T cells from PBMCs cultured with HCoV-OC43 spike peptides, sampled before COVID-19 vaccination. Subset of the sample: HCoV-OC43 spike overlapping peptide pool stimulation. The sequence was obtained from a human donor who received a COVID-19 vaccine. The genes are TRBV6-1 and TRBJ1-5; 7 bases fit TRBD1. CDR3 region: CASSERAGGVNQPQHF. The DNA for the CDR3 is TGTGCCAGCAGTGAAAGGGCAGGGGGAGTCAATCAGCCCCAGCATTTT.